This TCR beta chain is drawn from a study of post-analysis software for immune sequencing data. Study-wide background: Both relapsing-remitting and secondary progressive multiple sclerosis featured among the disease courses, as did progressive-relapsing multiple sclerosis.

As regards this clonotype: No antigen is known for it.

CDR3 length equals 14 residues. Trimming removed 0 bases at V and 4 bases at J, with 9 bases between. In germline, CDR1 is LGHDT, CDR2 YNNKEL (reference sequence). The library was made from cDNA and included unique molecular identifiers. Researchers reported roughly 0.5 million cDNA molecules coming from roughly 0.93 to 9.6 million T cells. Using its own MiXCR run on the PCR reads, TCRdb lists one record per CDR3 protein. The sample has about 820,000 distinct CDR3 sequences, around 53% seen once. Whole-study findings and limits: F measure showed strong co-clustering of same-batch samples. The study found significantly lower normalized Chao1 diversity in multiple sclerosis patients than in controls. Higher frequency in patients than in controls was seen for five TRBV segments, with TRBV5-6, TRBV5-1 and TRBV20-1 among them.

This sequence joins TRBV3-1 and TRBJ1-2; D unclear. The specimen was blood. This TCR derives from a girl aged 10-17 years with multiple sclerosis. CDR3 nucleotides: TGTGCCAGCAGCCAAGATGGGCGGCCCTATGGCTACACCTTC. It yields the protein CASSQDGRPYGYTF.